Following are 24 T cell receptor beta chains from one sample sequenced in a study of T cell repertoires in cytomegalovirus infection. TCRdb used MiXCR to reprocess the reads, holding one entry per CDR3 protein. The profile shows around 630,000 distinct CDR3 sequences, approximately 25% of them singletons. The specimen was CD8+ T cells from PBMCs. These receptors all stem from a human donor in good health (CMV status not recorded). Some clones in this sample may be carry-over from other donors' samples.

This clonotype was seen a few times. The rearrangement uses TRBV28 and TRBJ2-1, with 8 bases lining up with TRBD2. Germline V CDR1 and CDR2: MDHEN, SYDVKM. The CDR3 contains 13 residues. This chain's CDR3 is CSAAGAAYNEQFF. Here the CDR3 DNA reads TGTTCCGCAGCGGGGGCGGCCTACAATGAGCAGTTCTTC.

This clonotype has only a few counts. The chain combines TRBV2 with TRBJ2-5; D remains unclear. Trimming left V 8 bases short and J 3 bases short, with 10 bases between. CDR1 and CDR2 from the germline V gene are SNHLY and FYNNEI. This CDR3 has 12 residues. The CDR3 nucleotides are TGTGCCAGCTGCGCGACGAAAGAGACCCAGTACTTC. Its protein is CASCATKETQYF.

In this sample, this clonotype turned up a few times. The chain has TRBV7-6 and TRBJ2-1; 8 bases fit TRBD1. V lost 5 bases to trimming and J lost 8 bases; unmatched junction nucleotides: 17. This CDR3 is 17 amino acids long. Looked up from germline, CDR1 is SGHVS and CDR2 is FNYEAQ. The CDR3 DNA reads TGTGCCAGCAGCCCAGAACGTCCGGGACAGGTGCGCGATGAGCAGTTCTTC. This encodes CASSPERPGQVRDEQFF. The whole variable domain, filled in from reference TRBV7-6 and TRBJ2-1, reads GAGVSQSPRYKVTKRGQDVALRCDPISGHVSLYWYRQALGQGPEFLTYFNYEAQQDKSGLPNDRFSAERPEGSISTLTIQRTEQRDSAMYRCASSPERPGQVRDEQFFGPGTRLTVL.

CDR3 DNA: TGTGCCAGCAGTTATCAGGGGGAGCAGTACGTC. It is translated as CASSYQGEQYV. The genes are TRBV6-1 and TRBJ2-7; maybe TRBD1 (6 bases). The CDR3 length is 11 residues. Trimming stripped 5 bases from V and 7 bases from J, with 9 bases between. CDR1 and CDR2 from the germline V gene are MNHNS and SASEGT.

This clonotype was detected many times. CDR3 loop: CASSSRLAGDYNEQFF. The DNA of the CDR3 is TGTGCCAGCAGTTCCCGACTAGCGGGGGACTACAATGAGCAGTTCTTC. V is TRBV28 and J is TRBJ2-1; 12 nucleotides align to TRBD2. The junction had 4 bases not matched to a gene; V was cut back by 4 bases and J by 3 bases. The CDR3 is made up of 16 amino acids. CDR1 MDHEN and CDR2 SYDVKM come from the germline V gene.

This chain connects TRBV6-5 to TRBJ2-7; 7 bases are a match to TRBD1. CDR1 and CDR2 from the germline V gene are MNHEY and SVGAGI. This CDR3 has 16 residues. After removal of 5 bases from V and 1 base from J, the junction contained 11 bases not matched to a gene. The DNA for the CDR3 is TGTGCCAGCAGTGATTACAAGACAGGGAAATCCTACGAGCAGTACTTC. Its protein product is CASSDYKTGKSYEQYF.

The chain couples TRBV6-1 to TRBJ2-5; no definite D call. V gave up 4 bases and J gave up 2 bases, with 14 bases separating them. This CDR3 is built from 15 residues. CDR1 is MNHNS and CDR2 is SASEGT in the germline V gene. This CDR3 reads CASSGLTTLQETQYF. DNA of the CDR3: TGTGCCAGCAGTGGCCTGACGACACTTCAAGAGACCCAGTACTTC.

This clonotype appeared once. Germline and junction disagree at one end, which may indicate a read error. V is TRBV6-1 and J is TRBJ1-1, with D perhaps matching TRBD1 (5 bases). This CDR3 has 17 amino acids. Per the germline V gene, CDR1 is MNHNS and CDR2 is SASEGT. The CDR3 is CVSTPWEGPKVNTEAFF. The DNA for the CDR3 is TGTGTCAGCACCCCCTGGGAGGGACCGAAGGTGAACACTGAAGCTTTCTTT.

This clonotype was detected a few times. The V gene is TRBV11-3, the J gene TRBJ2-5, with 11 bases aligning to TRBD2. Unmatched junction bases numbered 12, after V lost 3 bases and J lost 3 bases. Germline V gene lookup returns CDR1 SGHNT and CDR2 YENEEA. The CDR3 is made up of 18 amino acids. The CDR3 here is CASSFGVAGGPSKETQYF. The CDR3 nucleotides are TGTGCCAGCAGCTTTGGAGTAGCGGGGGGGCCGTCTAAAGAGACCCAGTACTTC.

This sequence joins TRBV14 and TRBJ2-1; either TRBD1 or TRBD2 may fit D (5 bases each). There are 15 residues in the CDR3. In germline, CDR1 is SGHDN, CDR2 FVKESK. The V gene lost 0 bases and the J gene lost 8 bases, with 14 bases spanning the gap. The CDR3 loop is CASSQDFGGSDEQFF. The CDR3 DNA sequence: TGTGCCAGCAGCCAAGATTTTGGGGGAAGCGATGAGCAGTTCTTC.

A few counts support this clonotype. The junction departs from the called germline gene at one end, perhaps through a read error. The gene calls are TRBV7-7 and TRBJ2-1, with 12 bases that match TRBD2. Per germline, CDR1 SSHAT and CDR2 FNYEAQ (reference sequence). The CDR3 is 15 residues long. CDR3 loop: CASSQTSGGYDEQFF. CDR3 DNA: TGTGCTAGCAGCCAAACTAGCGGGGGGTACGATGAGCAGTTCTTC.

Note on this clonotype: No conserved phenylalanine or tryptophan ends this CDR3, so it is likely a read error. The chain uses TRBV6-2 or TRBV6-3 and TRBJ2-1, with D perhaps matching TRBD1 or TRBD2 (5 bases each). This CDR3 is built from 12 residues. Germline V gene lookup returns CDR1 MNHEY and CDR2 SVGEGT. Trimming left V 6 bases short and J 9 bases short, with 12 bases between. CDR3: CASRGDSFEQFL. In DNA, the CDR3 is TGTGCCAGCAGGGGAGACAGTTTTGAGCAGTTCCTC.

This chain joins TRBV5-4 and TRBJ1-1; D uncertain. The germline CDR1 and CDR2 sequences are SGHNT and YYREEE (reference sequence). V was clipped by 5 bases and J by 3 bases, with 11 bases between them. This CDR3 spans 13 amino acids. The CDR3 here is CASRPLGYTEAFF. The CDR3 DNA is TGTGCCAGCAGGCCCTTGGGGTACACTGAAGCTTTCTTT.

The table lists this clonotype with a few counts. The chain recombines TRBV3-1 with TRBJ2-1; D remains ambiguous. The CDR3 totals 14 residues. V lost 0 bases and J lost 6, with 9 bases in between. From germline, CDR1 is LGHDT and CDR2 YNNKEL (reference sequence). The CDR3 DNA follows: TGTGCCAGCAGCCAAGATGATCGACTCAATGAGCAGTTCTTC. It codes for CASSQDDRLNEQFF.

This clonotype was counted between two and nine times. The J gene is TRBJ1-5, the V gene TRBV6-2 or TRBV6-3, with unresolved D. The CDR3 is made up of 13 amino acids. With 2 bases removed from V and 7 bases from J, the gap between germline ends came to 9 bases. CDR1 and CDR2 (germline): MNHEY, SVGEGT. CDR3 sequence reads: CASSYPTGQPQHF. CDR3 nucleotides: TGTGCCAGCAGTTACCCGACGGGGCAGCCCCAGCATTTT.

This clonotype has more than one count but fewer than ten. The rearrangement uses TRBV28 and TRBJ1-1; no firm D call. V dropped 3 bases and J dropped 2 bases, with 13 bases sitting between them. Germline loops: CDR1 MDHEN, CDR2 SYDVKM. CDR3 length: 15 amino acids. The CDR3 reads CASSFMWEYNTEAFF. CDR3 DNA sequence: TGTGCCAGCAGTTTTATGTGGGAATACAACACTGAAGCTTTCTTT.

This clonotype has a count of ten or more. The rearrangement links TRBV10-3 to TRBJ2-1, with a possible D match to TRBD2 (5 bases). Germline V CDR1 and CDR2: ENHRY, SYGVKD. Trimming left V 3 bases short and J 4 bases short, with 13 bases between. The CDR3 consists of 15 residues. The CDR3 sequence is CAISESAGRYNEQFF. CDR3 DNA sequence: TGTGCCATCAGTGAATCCGCGGGCCGGTACAATGAGCAGTTCTTC.

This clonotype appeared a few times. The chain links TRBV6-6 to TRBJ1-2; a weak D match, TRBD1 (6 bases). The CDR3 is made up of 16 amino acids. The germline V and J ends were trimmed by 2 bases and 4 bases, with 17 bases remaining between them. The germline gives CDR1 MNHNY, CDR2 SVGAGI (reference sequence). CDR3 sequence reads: CASSYRIDGGAYGYTF. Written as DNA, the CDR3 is TGTGCCAGCAGTTACCGCATCGACGGGGGGGCCTATGGCTACACCTTC.

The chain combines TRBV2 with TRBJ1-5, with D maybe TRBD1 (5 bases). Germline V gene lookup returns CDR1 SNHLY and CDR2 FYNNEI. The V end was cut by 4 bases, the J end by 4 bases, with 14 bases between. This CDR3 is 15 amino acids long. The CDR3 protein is CASSGPGPRNQPQHF. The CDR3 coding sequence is TGTGCCAGCAGTGGCCCGGGGCCGCGAAATCAGCCCCAGCATTTT.

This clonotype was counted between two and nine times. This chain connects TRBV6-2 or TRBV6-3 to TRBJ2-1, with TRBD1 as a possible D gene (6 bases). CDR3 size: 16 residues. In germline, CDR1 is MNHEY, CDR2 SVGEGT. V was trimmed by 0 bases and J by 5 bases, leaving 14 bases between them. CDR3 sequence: CASSYSPGHGHNEQFF. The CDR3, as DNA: TGTGCCAGCAGTTACTCGCCGGGACACGGTCACAATGAGCAGTTCTTC.

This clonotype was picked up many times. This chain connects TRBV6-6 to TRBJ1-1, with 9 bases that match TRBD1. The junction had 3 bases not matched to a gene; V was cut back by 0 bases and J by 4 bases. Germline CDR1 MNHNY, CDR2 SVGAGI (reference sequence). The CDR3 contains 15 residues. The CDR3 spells CASSYSGTGSTEAFF. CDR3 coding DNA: TGTGCCAGCAGTTACTCCGGGACAGGGAGCACTGAAGCTTTCTTT.

CDR3 DNA sequence: TGTGCCAGCAGCCCACTAGGTTCGACCCCCTACGAGCAGTACTTC. It is translated as CASSPLGSTPYEQYF. The J gene is TRBJ2-7, the V gene TRBV3-1; a possible D gene is TRBD2 (5 bases). Deletions cut 4 bases from V and 2 bases from J, with 15 bases between. Germline V gene sequence: CDR1 LGHDT, CDR2 YNNKEL (reference sequence). The CDR3 extends over 15 amino acids.

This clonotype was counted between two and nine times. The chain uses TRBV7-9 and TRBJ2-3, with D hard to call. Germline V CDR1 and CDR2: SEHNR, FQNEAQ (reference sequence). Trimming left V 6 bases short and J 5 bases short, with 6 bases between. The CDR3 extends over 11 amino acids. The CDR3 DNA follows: TGTGCCAGCAGACCCATAGATACGCAGTATTTT. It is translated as CASRPIDTQYF.

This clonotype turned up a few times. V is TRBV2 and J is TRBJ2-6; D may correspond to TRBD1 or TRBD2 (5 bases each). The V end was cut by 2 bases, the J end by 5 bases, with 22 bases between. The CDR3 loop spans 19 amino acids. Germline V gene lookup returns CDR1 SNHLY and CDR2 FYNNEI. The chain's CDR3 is CASSEKGTQGRLRANVLTF. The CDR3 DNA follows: TGTGCCAGCAGTGAAAAAGGGACCCAGGGAAGATTAAGGGCCAACGTCCTGACTTTC.